The clone carrying this TCR beta chain is classed as medium-sized. What it binds is not known. This entry belongs to a study of T cell repertoires in aging, cancer and after chemotherapy. Study-level information: About 8.8 million TCR reads made up the full dataset. Study-wide results and limits: The repertoire data cannot show anything about immunological memory following chemotherapy. Healthy donors lost TCR diversity with age mainly through richness, cancer patients through richness and evenness. Age-matched healthy donors had significantly more diverse, less clonal blood TCR repertoires than untreated cancer patients.

Unmatched junction bases numbered 6, after V lost 3 bases and J lost 4 bases. The CDR3 spans 16 residues. Germline V CDR1 and CDR2: KGHSH, LQKENI. Multiplex touch-down PCR with TRB-A/B primers amplified rearranged V-D-J TRB sequences. TCRdb reanalysed the multiplex PCR reads using MiXCR and keeps one entry per CDR3 protein. The sample lists 5,000 or so distinct CDR3 sequences; more than 20% were seen once. The template was genomic DNA from peripheral blood, not RNA. The sample was blood. The rearrangement uses TRBV18 and TRBJ2-1, with 10 bases lining up with TRBD2. The receptor was derived from a human donor in good health. The donor label of this sample is uncertain. CDR3 protein: CASSPRSSGGYNEQFF. CDR3 coding DNA: TGTGCCAGCTCACCCAGGTCTAGCGGGGGTTACAATGAGCAGTTCTTC.